This paragraph reports one TCR beta chain. The antigen remains unidentified. CDR1 and CDR2 from the germline V gene are SNHLY and FYNNEI. The CDR3 consists of 15 residues. Trimming took off 4 bases at V and 2 bases at J, with 15 bases between the two ends. The source of the sample is a study of blood T cells in healthy people across ages. Primers used in a second PCR of roughly 7 to 11 cycles were a sample-barcoded 5' primer and a J-beta primer mix. A single record per CDR3 protein comes from TCRdb applying MiXCR to the 5' RACE reads. The sample includes about 2 million distinct CDR3 sequences, 49% of them seen just once. Study-level points and caveats: Total diversity from one million sequenced T cells was likely underestimated.

Per sample, extraction of total RNA gave at least 5.5 micrograms in every case. Sequencing was performed on blood. This TCR derives from a woman in her 40s in good health. The chain joins TRBV2 to TRBJ2-7, with D maybe TRBD2 (5 bases). CDR3 amino acids: CASSGGRAGTYEQYF. The CDR3 DNA reads TGTGCCAGCAGTGGTGGGAGAGCAGGAACCTACGAGCAGTACTTC.